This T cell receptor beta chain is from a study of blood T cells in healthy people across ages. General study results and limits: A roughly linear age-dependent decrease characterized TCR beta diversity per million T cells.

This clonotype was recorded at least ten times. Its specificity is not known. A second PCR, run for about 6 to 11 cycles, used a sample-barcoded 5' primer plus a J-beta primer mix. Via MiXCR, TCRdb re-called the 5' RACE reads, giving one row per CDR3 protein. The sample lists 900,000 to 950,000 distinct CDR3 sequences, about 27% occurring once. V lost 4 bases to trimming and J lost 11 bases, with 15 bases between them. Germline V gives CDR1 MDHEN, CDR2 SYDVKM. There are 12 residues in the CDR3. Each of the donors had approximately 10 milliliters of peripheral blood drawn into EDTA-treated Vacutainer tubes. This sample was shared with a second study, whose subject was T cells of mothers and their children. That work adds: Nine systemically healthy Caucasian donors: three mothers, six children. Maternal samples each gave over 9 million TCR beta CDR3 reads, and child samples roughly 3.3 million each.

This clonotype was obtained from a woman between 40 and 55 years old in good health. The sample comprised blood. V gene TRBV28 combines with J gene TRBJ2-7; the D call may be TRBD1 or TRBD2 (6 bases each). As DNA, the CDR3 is TGTGCCAGCAGTTGGCGGGGCAGGGGCAAGTACTTC. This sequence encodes CASSWRGRGKYF.